This T cell receptor beta chain was identified in a study of technical replicates of blood from a handful of donors (dated by TCRdb to 2016 to 2017). Library method: the immunoSEQ multiplex PCR assay. Here the immuneACCESS table is served through TCRdb, limited to in-frame sequences with V and J called. Missing clones are a known gap in these copies; in checked studies unresolved V genes cover under half, and the rest lacks a known reason. The sample data list around 62,000 clones, and less than 98% of these were observed just once. The ten largest clones take up over 0.2% of the sample. Concerning this clone: Its antigen target is currently unknown. No qualities accompany the bases; no much larger clone lies one base away.

CDR3 length: 17 amino acids, cysteine to phenylalanine. Only the CDR3 portion is preserved as DNA: 51 bases, with reading frame beginning at the first base. The germline V gene sets CDR1 to SNHLY and CDR2 to FYNNEI. From V the trimming removes 2 bases and from J it removes 1 base, while the gene matches leave 7 bases of the junction unaccounted for. Sequencing was performed on T cells isolated from PBMCs. Recombination connected TRBV2 to TRBJ2-5; the central 10 bases match TRBD2. This TCR came from a human donor in good health. The bases are TGTGCCAGCAGTGAAAGGAGGTGGACTAGCGGCCAAGAGACCCAGTACTTC. Translated, this gives CASSERRWTSGQETQYF.